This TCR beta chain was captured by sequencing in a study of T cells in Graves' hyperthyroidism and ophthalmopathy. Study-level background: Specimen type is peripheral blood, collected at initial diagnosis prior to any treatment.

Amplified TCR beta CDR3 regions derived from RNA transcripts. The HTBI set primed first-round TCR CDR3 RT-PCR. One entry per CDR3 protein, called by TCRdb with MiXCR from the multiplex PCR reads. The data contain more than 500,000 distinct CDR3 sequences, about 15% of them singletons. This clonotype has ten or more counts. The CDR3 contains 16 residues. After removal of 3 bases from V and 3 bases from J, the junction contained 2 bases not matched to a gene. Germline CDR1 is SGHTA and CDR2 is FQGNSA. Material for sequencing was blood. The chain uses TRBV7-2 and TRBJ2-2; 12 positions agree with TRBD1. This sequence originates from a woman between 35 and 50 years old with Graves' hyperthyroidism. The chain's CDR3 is CASSLGTGGYTGELFF. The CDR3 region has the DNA TGTGCCAGCAGCTTGGGGACAGGGGGCTACACCGGGGAGCTGTTTTTT. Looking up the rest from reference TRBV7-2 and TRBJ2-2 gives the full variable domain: GAGVSQSPSNKVTEKGKDVELRCDPISGHTALYWYRQSLGQGLEFLIYFQGNSAPDKSGLPSDRFSAERTGGSVSTLTIQRTQQEDSAVYLCASSLGTGGYTGELFFGEGSRLTVL.